One and the same sample provided the 10 T cell receptor beta chains below, sequenced in a study of beta chain features in type 1 diabetes. Sequenced material consisted of expressed TCRB transcripts (all of the isolated RNA was reverse transcribed). Profiling relied on immunoSEQ multiplex PCR, and the TCRdb table lists in-frame clones only, not all of them. The table lists 150,000 to 160,000 clones, 11% of them singletons, with roughly 1.9% in the top ten. The sequencing sample was made of central memory CD4+ T cells from blood. Receptors were obtained from a man between 18 and 29 years old in good health.

The genes are TRBV28 and TRBJ1-2, with a possible D match to TRBD1 (6 bases). This CDR3 spans 16 amino acids. Germline V gene lookup returns CDR1 MDHEN and CDR2 SYDVKM. The V end was cut by 4 bases, the J end by 5 bases, with 20 bases between. The CDR3 nucleotides are TGTGCCAGCAGTTCATATCCCCGGGACACAGATTATGGCTACACCTTC. This encodes CASSSYPRDTDYGYTF.

This clone showed up just a few times. The chain combines TRBV18 with TRBJ2-7; D is uncertain. V shed 3 bases and J shed 2 bases, with 8 bases lying between them. The V gene's germline CDR1 is KGHSH and CDR2 LQKENI. This CDR3 contains 13 residues. CDR3 region: CASSPGNPYEQYF. CDR3 DNA sequence: TGTGCCAGCTCACCGGGCAACCCCTACGAGCAGTACTTC.

This clone has just a few counts. The rearrangement joins TRBV7-9 to TRBJ1-2, with 8 bases aligning to TRBD1. V shed 3 bases, J shed 7 bases, and the junction held 4 bases outside the gene matches. CDR1 is SEHNR, CDR2 FQNEAQ, per germline (reference sequence). The CDR3 spans 13 residues. The CDR3 DNA follows: TGTGCCAGCAGCTTCGGACAGGGAGGTGGCTACACCTTC. This sequence encodes CASSFGQGGGYTF.

The chain combines TRBV6-6 with TRBJ2-5; no firm D call. The V and J ends lost 2 bases and 3 bases respectively, with 1 base between them. This CDR3 contains 11 residues. The germline gives CDR1 MNHNY, CDR2 SVGAGI (reference sequence). CDR3 sequence reads: CASSYKETQYF. The CDR3 DNA follows: TGTGCCAGCAGTTACAAAGAGACCCAGTACTTC.

This clone was counted only a few times. The chain joins TRBV7-2 to TRBJ2-3; possible D gene TRBD1, 5 bases. The V gene's germline CDR1 is SGHTA and CDR2 FQGNSA. The CDR3 is 15 amino acids. V lost 0 bases and J lost 2, with 9 bases in between. The CDR3 region is CASSLAAGNTDTQYF. CDR3 nucleotide sequence: TGTGCCAGCAGCTTAGCAGCAGGGAACACAGATACGCAGTATTTT.

This clone occurred a few times. The V and J genes are TRBV5-4 and TRBJ1-5, with D possibly being TRBD1 (5 bases). V was trimmed by 0 bases and J by 6 bases, leaving 13 bases between them. Germline-derived CDR1 and CDR2 are SGHNT and YYREEE (reference sequence). The CDR3 sequence is 15 residues long. The CDR3 spells CASSLGGKVGQPQHF. CDR3 DNA: TGTGCCAGCAGCTTGGGGGGGAAGGTTGGTCAGCCCCAGCATTTT.

This clone was picked up a small number of times. Other nucleotide sequences from this sample produce the same CDR3. V and J are TRBV18 and TRBJ2-3; no firm D call. V lost 3 bases and J lost 2, with 3 bases in between. The germline V gene encodes CDR1 KGHSH and CDR2 LQKENI. This CDR3 is built from 12 residues. The CDR3 DNA follows: TGTGCCAGCTCACCGGCCACAGATACGCAGTATTTT. Translated: CASSPATDTQYF.

J is TRBJ2-7 and V is TRBV30; D ambiguous. The ends were cut back, 0 bases at V and 5 bases at J, with 8 bases in the middle. This CDR3 contains 12 residues. In germline, CDR1 is GTSNPN, CDR2 SVGIG (reference sequence). The CDR3 protein is CAWSVKGNEQYF. Written as DNA, the CDR3 is TGTGCCTGGAGTGTAAAGGGTAACGAGCAGTACTTC.

The sample holds a few counts of this clone. Other DNA sequences in this specimen translate into the identical CDR3. The chain is built from TRBV7-2 and TRBJ1-5; TRBD1 aligns across 7 bases. V was clipped by 2 bases and J by 2 bases; unmatched bases: 3. Germline CDR1 reads SGHTA; CDR2 reads FQGNSA. The CDR3 contains 15 residues. CDR3 sequence: CASSLRQGGNQPQHF. For the CDR3, the DNA is TGTGCCAGCAGCTTACGACAGGGAGGCAATCAGCCCCAGCATTTT.

This rearrangement joins TRBV11-3 to TRBJ2-1, with TRBD2 identical over 9 bases. The germline CDR1 and CDR2 sequences are SGHNT and YENEEA. The CDR3 has 15 amino acids. V lost 5 bases, J lost 6 bases, and 8 bases stayed unmatched. The CDR3 nucleotides are TGTGCCAGCAGCCATAGCGGGAGAAACGGCAATGAGCAGTTCTTC. It translates to CASSHSGRNGNEQFF. Full variable domain (remainder filled in from reference TRBV11-3 and TRBJ2-1): EAGVVQSPRYKIIEKKQPVAFWCNPISGHNTLYWYLQNLGQGPELLIRYENEEAVDDSQLPKDRFSAERLKGVDSTLKIQPAELGDSAVYLCASSHSGRNGNEQFFGPGTRLTVL.